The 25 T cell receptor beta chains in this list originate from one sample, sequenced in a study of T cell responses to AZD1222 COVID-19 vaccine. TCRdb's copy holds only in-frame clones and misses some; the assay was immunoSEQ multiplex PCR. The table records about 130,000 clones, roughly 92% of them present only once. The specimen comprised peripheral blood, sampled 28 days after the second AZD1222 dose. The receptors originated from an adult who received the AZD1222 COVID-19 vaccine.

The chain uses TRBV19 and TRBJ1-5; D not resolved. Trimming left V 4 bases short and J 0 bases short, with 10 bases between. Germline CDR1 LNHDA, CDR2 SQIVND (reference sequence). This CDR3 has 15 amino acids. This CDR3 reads CASSKIQSSNQPQHF. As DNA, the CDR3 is TGTGCCAGTAGTAAGATACAGAGTAGCAATCAGCCCCAGCATTTT.

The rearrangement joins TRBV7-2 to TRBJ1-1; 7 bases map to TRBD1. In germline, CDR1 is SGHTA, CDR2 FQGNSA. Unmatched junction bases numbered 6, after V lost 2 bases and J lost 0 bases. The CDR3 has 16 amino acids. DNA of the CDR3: TGTGCCAGCAGCTTATGGATGCAGGGGGTGAACACTGAAGCTTTCTTT. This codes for CASSLWMQGVNTEAFF.

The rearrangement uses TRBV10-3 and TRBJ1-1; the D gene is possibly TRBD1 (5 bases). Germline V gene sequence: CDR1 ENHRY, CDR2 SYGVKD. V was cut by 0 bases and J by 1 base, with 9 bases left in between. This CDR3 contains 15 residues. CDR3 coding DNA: TGTGCCATCAGTGAGTCAGGGGTTGGGAACACTGAAGCTTTCTTT. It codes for CAISESGVGNTEAFF.

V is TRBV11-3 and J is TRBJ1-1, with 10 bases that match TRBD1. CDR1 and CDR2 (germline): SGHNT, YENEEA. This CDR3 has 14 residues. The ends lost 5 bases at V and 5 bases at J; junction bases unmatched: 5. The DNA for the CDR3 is TGTGCCAGCAGCCAGGGACAGGGGAAGACTGAAGCTTTCTTT. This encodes CASSQGQGKTEAFF.

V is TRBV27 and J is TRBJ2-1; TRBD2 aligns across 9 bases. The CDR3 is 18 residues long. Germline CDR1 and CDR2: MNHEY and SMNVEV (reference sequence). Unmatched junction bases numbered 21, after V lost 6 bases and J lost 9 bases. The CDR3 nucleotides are TGTGCCAGCAGAGGATATTCGGGCCCTTCGGGCGGGAGGGGTGAGCAGTTCTTC. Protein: CASRGYSGPSGGRGEQFF.

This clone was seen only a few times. CDR3 in amino acids: CASSYSTSGSYNEQFF. The CDR3 nucleotides read TGTGCCAGCAGTTACTCAACTAGCGGGAGCTACAATGAGCAGTTCTTC. This chain connects TRBV6-6 to TRBJ2-1; 11 bases are shared with TRBD2. CDR1 is MNHNY and CDR2 is SVGAGI in the germline V gene (reference sequence). The CDR3 sequence is 16 residues long. Trimming removed 0 bases from V and 3 bases from J; junction bases left unmatched: 1.

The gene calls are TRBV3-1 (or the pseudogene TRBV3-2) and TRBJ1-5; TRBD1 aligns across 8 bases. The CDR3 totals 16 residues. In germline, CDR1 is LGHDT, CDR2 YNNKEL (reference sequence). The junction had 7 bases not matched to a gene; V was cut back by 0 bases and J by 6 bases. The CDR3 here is CASSQEGRGRSQPQHF. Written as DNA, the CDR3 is TGTGCCAGCAGCCAAGAAGGCAGGGGGCGAAGTCAGCCCCAGCATTTT.

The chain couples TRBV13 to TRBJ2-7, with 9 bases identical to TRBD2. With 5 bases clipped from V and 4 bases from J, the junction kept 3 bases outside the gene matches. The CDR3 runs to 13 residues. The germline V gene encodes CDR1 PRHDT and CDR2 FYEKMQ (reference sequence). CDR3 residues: CASSHLAGYEQYF. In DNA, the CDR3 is TGTGCCAGCAGCCATCTAGCGGGGTACGAGCAGTACTTC.

The CDR3 protein is CASSARALAQETQYF. CDR3 DNA sequence: TGTGCCAGCAGCGCAAGGGCGTTGGCCCAAGAGACCCAGTACTTC. The genes are TRBV7-2 and TRBJ2-5; D unclear. Trimming took 5 bases from V and 1 from J, leaving 14 bases between them. Germline V CDR1 and CDR2: SGHTA, FQGNSA. This CDR3 is 15 amino acids long.

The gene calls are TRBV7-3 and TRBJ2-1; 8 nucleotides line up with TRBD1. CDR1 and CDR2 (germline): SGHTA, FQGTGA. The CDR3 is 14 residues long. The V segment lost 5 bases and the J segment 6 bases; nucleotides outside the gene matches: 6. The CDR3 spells CASSPTGQGNEQFF. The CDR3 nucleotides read TGTGCCAGCAGCCCGACCGGACAGGGCAATGAGCAGTTCTTC.

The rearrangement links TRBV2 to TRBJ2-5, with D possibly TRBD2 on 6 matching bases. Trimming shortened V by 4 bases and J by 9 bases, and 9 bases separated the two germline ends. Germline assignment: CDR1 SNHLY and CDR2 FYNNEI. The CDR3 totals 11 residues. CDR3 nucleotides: TGTGCCAGCAGTGGGGAGGCGGCCCAGTACTTC. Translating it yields CASSGEAAQYF.

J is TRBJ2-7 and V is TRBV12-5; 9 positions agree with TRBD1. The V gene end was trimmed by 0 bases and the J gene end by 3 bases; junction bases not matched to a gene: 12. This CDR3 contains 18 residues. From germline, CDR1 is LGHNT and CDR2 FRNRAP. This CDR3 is CASGLVSSGQGDVYEQYF. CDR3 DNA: TGTGCTAGTGGTTTGGTTTCATCGGGACAGGGTGATGTCTACGAGCAGTACTTC. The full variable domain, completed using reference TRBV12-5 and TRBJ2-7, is DARVTQTPRHKVTEMGQEVTMRCQPILGHNTVFWYRQTMMQGLELLAYFRNRAPLDDSGMPKDRFSAEMPDATLATLKIQPSEPRDSAVYFCASGLVSSGQGDVYEQYFGPGTRLTVT.

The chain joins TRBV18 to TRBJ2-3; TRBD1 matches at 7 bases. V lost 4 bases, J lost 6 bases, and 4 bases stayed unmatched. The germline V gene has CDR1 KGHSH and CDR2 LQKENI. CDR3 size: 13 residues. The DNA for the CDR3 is TGTGCCAGCTCACAGGGACAGCACGATACGCAGTATTTT. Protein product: CASSQGQHDTQYF.

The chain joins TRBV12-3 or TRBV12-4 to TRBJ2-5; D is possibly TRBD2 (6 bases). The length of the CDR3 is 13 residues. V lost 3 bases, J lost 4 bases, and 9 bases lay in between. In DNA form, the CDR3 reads TGTGCCAGCAGTTTCCGCGGGGCAGAGACCCAGTACTTC. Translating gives CASSFRGAETQYF.

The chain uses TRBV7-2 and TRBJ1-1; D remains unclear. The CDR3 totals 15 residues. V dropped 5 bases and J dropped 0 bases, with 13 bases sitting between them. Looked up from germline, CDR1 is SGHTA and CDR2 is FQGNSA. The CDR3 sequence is CASSRVGSLNTEAFF. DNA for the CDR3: TGTGCCAGCAGCAGAGTTGGTTCCTTGAACACTGAAGCTTTCTTT.

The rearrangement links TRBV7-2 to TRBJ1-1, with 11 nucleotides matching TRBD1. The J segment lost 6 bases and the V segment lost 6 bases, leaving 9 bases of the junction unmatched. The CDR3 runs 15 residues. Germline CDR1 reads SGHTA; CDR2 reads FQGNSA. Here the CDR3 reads CASRPDRGREAEAFF. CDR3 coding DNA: TGTGCCAGCAGGCCGGACAGGGGGCGAGAGGCTGAAGCTTTCTTT. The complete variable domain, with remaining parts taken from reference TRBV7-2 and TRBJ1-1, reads GAGVSQSPSNKVTEKGKDVELRCDPISGHTALYWYRQSLGQGLEFLIYFQGNSAPDKSGLPSDRFSAERTGGSVSTLTIQRTQQEDSAVYLCASRPDRGREAEAFFGQGTRLTVV.

CDR3 sequence: CASSPVVRRFPTGELFF. The CDR3 bases are TGTGCCAGCAGCCCCGTGGTCCGCCGGTTCCCCACCGGGGAGCTGTTTTTT. The V and J genes are TRBV7-2 and TRBJ2-2; D is undetermined. The germline V gene encodes CDR1 SGHTA and CDR2 FQGNSA. V lost 5 bases to trimming and J lost 4 bases, with 20 bases between them. The CDR3 length is 17 residues.

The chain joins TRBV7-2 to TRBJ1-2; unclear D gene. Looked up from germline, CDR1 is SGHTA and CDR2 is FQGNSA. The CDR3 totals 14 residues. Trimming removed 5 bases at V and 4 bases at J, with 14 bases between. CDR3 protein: CASSPRAGGYGYTF. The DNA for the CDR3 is TGTGCCAGCAGCCCTAGGGCAGGAGGCTATGGCTACACCTTC.

The CDR3 DNA is TGTGCCAGCAGCTTGGACGGGAACCCTGGAAACACCATATATTTT. Protein sequence: CASSLDGNPGNTIYF. The chain has TRBV7-2 and TRBJ1-3; no firm D call. Trimming shortened V by 3 bases and J by 2 bases, and 11 bases separated the two germline ends. This CDR3 is built from 15 residues. The germline V gene encodes CDR1 SGHTA and CDR2 FQGNSA.

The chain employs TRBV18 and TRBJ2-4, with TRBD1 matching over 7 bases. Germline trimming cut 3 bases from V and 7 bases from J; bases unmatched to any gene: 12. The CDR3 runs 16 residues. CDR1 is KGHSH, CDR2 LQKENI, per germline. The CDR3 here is CASSPIGGQANNIQYF. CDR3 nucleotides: TGTGCCAGCTCACCCATAGGCGGACAGGCGAATAACATTCAGTACTTC.

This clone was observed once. CDR3 sequence (DNA): TGTGCCAGCTCACCACCCGGGACTAAGTCCGATACGCAGTATTTT. It translates to CASSPPGTKSDTQYF. This sequence joins TRBV18 and TRBJ2-3; TRBD2 matches at 7 bases. V shed 0 bases and J 6 bases; nucleotides not matched to a gene: 6. CDR1 and CDR2 from the germline V gene are KGHSH and LQKENI. This CDR3 contains 15 residues.

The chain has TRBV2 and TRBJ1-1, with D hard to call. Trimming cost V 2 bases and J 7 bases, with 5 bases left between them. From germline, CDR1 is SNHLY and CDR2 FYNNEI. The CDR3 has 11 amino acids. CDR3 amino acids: CASSERIEAFF. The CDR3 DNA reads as TGTGCCAGCAGTGAACGCATTGAAGCTTTCTTT.

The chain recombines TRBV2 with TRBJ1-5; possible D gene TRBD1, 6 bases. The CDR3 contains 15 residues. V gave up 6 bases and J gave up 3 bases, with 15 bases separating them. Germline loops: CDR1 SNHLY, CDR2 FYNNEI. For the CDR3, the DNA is TGTGCCAGCAGACAGGGAGACTGGGACAATCAGCCCCAGCATTTT. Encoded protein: CASRQGDWDNQPQHF.

The CDR3 loop is CASSVHGTSGGYNEQFF. The CDR3 DNA is TGTGCCAGCAGCGTCCACGGGACTAGCGGGGGCTACAATGAGCAGTTCTTC. The chain recombines TRBV3-1 (or the pseudogene TRBV3-2) with TRBJ2-1, with 14 bases matching TRBD2. Looked up from germline, CDR1 is LGHDT and CDR2 is YNNKEL (reference sequence). J lost 3 bases, V lost 5 bases, and 6 bases had no gene match. The CDR3 is 17 amino acids.

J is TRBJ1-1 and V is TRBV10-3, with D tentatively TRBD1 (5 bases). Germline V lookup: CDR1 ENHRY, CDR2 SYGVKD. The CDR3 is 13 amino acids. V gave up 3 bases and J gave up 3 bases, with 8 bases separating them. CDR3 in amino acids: CAISDTGDTEAFF. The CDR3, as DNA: TGTGCCATCAGTGACACGGGGGACACTGAAGCTTTCTTT.